Sequencing of this TCR beta chain was carried out in a study of blood T cell repertoires in COVID-19 (dated by TCRdb to the early 2020s). Background on the whole study: Samples covering the acute and convalescent phases of COVID-19 were provided by collaborators in the United States, Italy and Spain. The material from the prospective study consisted of cDNA or gDNA derived from T cells, B-cell-depleted T cells, or PBMCs. Deeply sampled blood TCRbeta repertoires from subjects exposed to, actively infected with, or recovered from COVID-19 were included in the dataset. The repertoires were released in a freely available public database meant as a resource for research on the immune response to SARS-CoV-2. The samples were drawn from the first 160 participants of the ongoing ImmuneRACE study and from over a thousand subjects provided by 6 global collaborators. A de-identified subject ID, COVID-19 status, age in years and sex were almost always included in the sample metadata. Where HLA class I and class II types were available, the types were taken from metadata supplied by the sample provider, not from assay-based typing. Beyond this particular receptor, the publication reports: The amount of clinical and demographic metadata varied by source and participant and was provided uncurated.

TCRbeta CDR3 regions were amplified from genomic DNA using the immunoSEQ Assay, a bias-controlled multiplex PCR. The authors' analysis ran thus. The number of nucleated cells in each sample was estimated from the amplification of reference gene primers within the assay. Sequence reads were collapsed and filtered to measure the absolute abundance of every unique TCRbeta CDR3 rearrangement. Productive Simpson clonality was computed per sample as the square root of Simpson's diversity index over productive rearrangements. Entries here come from immuneACCESS through TCRdb and include only in-frame sequences with V and J called. Some clones fail to appear in such tables; in the studies checked, an unresolved V gene covers under half of the shortfall, and the cause of the remainder is unknown. For V, J and clone size, that table is used; D and trimming come from the DNA. The sample table holds about 320,000 clones, of which 75% to 90% were seen once. The top ten constitute around 1.9% of the sample.

The germline V gene (reference sequence) specifies MNHNY as CDR1 and SVGAGI as CDR2. After removal of 4 bases from V and 6 bases from J, the junction retains 8 bases not matched to a gene. CDR3 length: 15 amino acids, cysteine to phenylalanine. The only DNA kept is the CDR3, 45 bases in frame from the first base. Enrolling through a virtual design, the prospective study's participants ranged in age from roughly 18 to 100 years and lived across some 22 United States geographic areas. In the prospective study, participants were assigned to cohorts based on the clinical history participants reported in a screening survey and a study questionnaire. Exposed participants were defined as having been in contact with someone with a PCR-confirmed or clinician-diagnosed COVID-19 case within 2 weeks of study entry. Mobile phlebotomists in the prospective study collected whole blood, serum and a nasopharyngeal or oropharyngeal swab from every participant. Over a roughly 2-month period, participants in the prospective study had the option of providing additional blood draws and questionnaires. Before DNA extraction, blood samples from the prospective study were shipped at room temperature or frozen.

Regarding this clone: No cognate antigen has been identified for it. Per-base qualities were not stored, and no clone one base away is much larger.

The origin of this receptor is a woman in her twenties or thirties who had been exposed to COVID-19. Sequenced sample: PBMCs or T cells enriched from blood (not recorded which). This sequence uses TRBV6-6 and TRBJ1-2; the junction holds 10 bases that match TRBD1. The CDR3 reads as follows: CASSLPGTGADGYTF. The nucleotide sequence reads as follows: TGTGCCAGCAGTTTGCCCGGGACAGGGGCGGATGGCTACACCTTC.